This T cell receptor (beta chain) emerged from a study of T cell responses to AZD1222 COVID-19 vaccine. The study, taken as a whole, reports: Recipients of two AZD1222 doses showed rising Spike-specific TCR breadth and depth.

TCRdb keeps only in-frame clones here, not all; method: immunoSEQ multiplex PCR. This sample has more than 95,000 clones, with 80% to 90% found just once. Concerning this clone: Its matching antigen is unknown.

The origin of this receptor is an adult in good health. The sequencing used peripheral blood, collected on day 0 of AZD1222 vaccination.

The CDR3 protein is CASSSGGDTDTQYF. CDR3 nucleotide sequence: TGTGCCAGCAGCTCAGGGGGCGACACAGATACGCAGTATTTT. J is TRBJ2-3 and V is TRBV6-2 or TRBV6-3, with 8 bases that match TRBD1. The CDR3 consists of 14 residues. V shed 6 bases, J shed 2 bases, and the junction held 4 bases outside the gene matches. Per germline, CDR1 MNHEY and CDR2 SVGEGT.